The subject of this entry is one T cell receptor beta chain. V dropped 4 bases and J dropped 5 bases, with 17 bases sitting between them. This CDR3 is built from 16 residues. The germline V gene encodes CDR1 SGHNT and CDR2 YENEEA. Sequencing was performed with immunoSEQ multiplex PCR; in TCRdb, only in-frame clones are kept and a portion is missing. The sample yields about 120,000 clones, more than 80% seen once. This entry is derived from a study of blood T cell repertoires in COVID-19. The wider study: In each case, the material was cDNA or gDNA derived from T cells, B-cell-depleted T cells, or PBMCs.

The V call is TRBV11-3, the J call TRBJ2-2; TRBD2 might be the D (6 bases). The source is a woman in her thirties or forties with acute or convalescent COVID-19. Sequenced: peripheral blood. The CDR3 region has the DNA TGTGCCAGCAGCTCGGAGGGACTCAAAAGGACCGGGGAGCTGTTTTTT. Translating it yields CASSSEGLKRTGELFF.